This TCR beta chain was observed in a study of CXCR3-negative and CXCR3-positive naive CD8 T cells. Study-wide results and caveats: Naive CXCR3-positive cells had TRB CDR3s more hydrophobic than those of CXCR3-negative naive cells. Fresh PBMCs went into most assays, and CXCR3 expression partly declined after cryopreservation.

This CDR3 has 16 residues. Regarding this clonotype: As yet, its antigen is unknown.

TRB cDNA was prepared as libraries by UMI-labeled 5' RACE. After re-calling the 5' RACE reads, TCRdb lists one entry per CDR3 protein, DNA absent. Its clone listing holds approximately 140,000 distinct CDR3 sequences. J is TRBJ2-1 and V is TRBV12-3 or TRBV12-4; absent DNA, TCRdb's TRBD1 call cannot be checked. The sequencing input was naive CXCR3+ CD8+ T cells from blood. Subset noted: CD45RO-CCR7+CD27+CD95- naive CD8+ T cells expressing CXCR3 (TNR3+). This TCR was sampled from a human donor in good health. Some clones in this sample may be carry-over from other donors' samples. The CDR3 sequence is CASSFLGQSSYNEQFF.